This T cell receptor (beta chain) emerged from a study of blood T cell repertoires in COVID-19. Across the whole study: PBMCs, B-cell-depleted T cells, or T cells were the source of the cDNA or gDNA that made up the material.

Under the authors' procedure: Reference gene primers were amplified, and this amplification served to estimate nucleated cell counts. The table came from immunoSEQ multiplex PCR; TCRdb's copy has only in-frame clones and leaves some out. From that table come the V and J calls and clone size; the DNA was used to work out D and trimming. The table shows 250,000 to 400,000 clones, with roughly 85% occurring only once. Enrolled through a virtual design, the participants were between roughly 18 and 95 years of age and came from 24 US areas. It was within 2 weeks before study entry that exposed participants met a COVID-19 case. Germline CDR1 LNHDA, CDR2 SQIVND (reference sequence). The CDR3 runs to 16 residues. V trimming: 4 bases; J trimming: 6 bases; junction bases outside the gene matches: 8.

This chain connects TRBV19 to TRBJ2-1, with 11 bases matching TRBD2. This receptor was identified in a woman aged 25 to 45 who had been exposed to COVID-19. Sequenced sample: PBMCs or T cells enriched from blood (not recorded which). The CDR3 loop is CASSKGVTSGSNEQFF. Written as DNA, the CDR3 is TGTGCCAGTAGTAAGGGGGTTACTAGCGGGAGCAATGAGCAGTTCTTC.